These 17 T cell receptor beta chains came from one sample sequenced in a study of blood T cell repertoires in COVID-19 (dated by TCRdb to the early 2020s). Library construction relied on the immunoSEQ multiplex PCR assay. Imported from immuneACCESS, the table was reduced by TCRdb to in-frame sequences with V and J called. These copies leave out some clones; in studies compared against another copy, an unresolved V gene accounts for under half, and the cause of the remainder is not known. Recorded for this sample are 200,000 to 250,000 clones; 84% of them occurred a single time. The top ten clones comprise more than 9% of the sample. Sequenced material: peripheral blood. Receptors originate from a man aged 45-65 years with active or convalescent COVID-19.

The genes are TRBV6-5 and TRBJ2-5; 11 bases map to TRBD2. The CDR3 loop spans 15 amino acids. Germline V lookup: CDR1 MNHEY, CDR2 SVGAGI. The ends lost 6 bases at V and 2 bases at J; junction bases unmatched: 5. The CDR3 loop is CASSRTSGPQETQYF. For the CDR3, the DNA is TGTGCCAGCAGCCGGACTAGCGGGCCTCAAGAGACCCAGTACTTC.

The chain couples TRBV2 to TRBJ2-7, with unresolved D. The CDR3 has 12 amino acids. Looked up from germline, CDR1 is SNHLY and CDR2 is FYNNEI. V lost 2 bases and J 3 bases, leaving 5 bases between the germline ends. The CDR3 bases are TGTGCCAGCAGTGAACGGTACTACGAGCAGTACGTC. It translates to CASSERYYEQYV.

This clone turned up a few times. The CDR3 loop reads CASSDPGQGSISNQPQHF. DNA of the CDR3: TGTGCCAGCAGTGATCCGGGACAGGGGTCCATAAGCAATCAGCCCCAGCATTTT. The chain recombines TRBV28 with TRBJ1-5, with 10 bases aligning to TRBD1. CDR1 and CDR2 from the germline V gene are MDHEN and SYDVKM. The CDR3 has 18 residues. V trimming: 5 bases; J trimming: 1 base; junction bases outside the gene matches: 11.

This sequence joins TRBV28 and TRBJ1-6, with 7 bases aligning to TRBD1. This CDR3 is 15 amino acids long. Germline CDR1 is MDHEN and CDR2 is SYDVKM. The ends lost 5 bases at V and 7 bases at J; junction bases unmatched: 8. The CDR3 protein is CASSPPAGGNSPLHF. CDR3 in DNA: TGTGCCAGCAGTCCGCCGGCAGGGGGGAATTCACCCCTCCACTTT.

A word on this clone: Given a much more abundant clone one base away, this may be a read error. The chain uses TRBV5-4 and TRBJ2-1; 10 nucleotides line up with TRBD1. V shed 4 bases, J shed 3 bases, and the junction held 4 bases outside the gene matches. Germline-derived CDR1 and CDR2 are SGHNT and YYREEE (reference sequence). This CDR3 comprises 15 residues. The CDR3, as DNA: TGTGCCAGCAGCCGGGGACAGGGGATCTACAATGAGCAGTTCTTC. Encoded protein: CASSRGQGIYNEQFF.

This clone was counted a few times. The genes are TRBV6-2 or TRBV6-3 and TRBJ2-3; 9 nucleotides align to TRBD1. V gave up 6 bases and J gave up 2 bases; unmatched junction bases: 3. The CDR3 sequence is 14 residues long. CDR1 is MNHEY and CDR2 is SVGEGT in the germline V gene. CDR3 protein: CASSGTGHTDTQYF. The DNA for the CDR3 is TGTGCCAGCAGCGGGACAGGGCACACAGATACGCAGTATTTT.

This clone was seen just once. V is TRBV3-1 (or the pseudogene TRBV3-2) and J is TRBJ2-5, with D perhaps matching TRBD2 (6 bases). The ends were cut back, 3 bases at V and 4 bases at J, with 18 bases in the middle. The germline gives CDR1 LGHDT, CDR2 YNNKEL (reference sequence). This CDR3 region has 16 residues. The CDR3 loop reads CASSQLSSGRVETQYF. CDR3 DNA sequence: TGTGCCAGCAGCCAGCTGAGTAGCGGAAGGGTAGAGACCCAGTACTTC.

The chain joins TRBV5-1 to TRBJ2-3; TRBD1 is a possible D gene (5 bases). The CDR3 spans 15 residues. Germline assignment: CDR1 SGHRS and CDR2 YFSETQ. The germline V and J ends were trimmed by 0 bases and 3 bases, with 11 bases remaining between them. The CDR3 DNA is TGCGCCAGCAGCTTGGCGTGGGGCCCAACAGATACGCAGTATTTT. It codes for CASSLAWGPTDTQYF.

V is TRBV6-5 and J is TRBJ1-2, with TRBD1 matching 8 bases. CDR3 length: 14 amino acids. Germline CDR1 MNHEY, CDR2 SVGAGI. The V gene end was trimmed by 7 bases and the J gene end by 5 bases; junction bases not matched to a gene: 9. CDR3 DNA sequence: TGTGCCAGCACCCTCGGACAGGGTGGATATGGCTACACCTTC. It codes for CASTLGQGGYGYTF.

The genes are TRBV6-5 and TRBJ1-2; weak D call: TRBD1 (6 bases). From germline, CDR1 is MNHEY and CDR2 SVGAGI. The CDR3 loop spans 12 amino acids. V was trimmed by 10 bases and J by 5 bases, leaving 14 bases between them. The CDR3 bases are TGTGCCACCTCGGGACACTCGTATGGCTACACCTTC. Protein product: CATSGHSYGYTF.

The chain uses TRBV6-2 or TRBV6-3 and TRBJ2-7; TRBD2 aligns across 13 bases. V lost 5 bases and J lost 5; bases outside the gene matches: 6. CDR3 length: 15 residues. Looked up from germline, CDR1 is MNHEY and CDR2 is SVGEGT. CDR3 loop: CASSTSGRVRDEQYF. As DNA, the CDR3 is TGTGCCAGCAGTACTAGCGGGAGGGTGCGAGACGAGCAGTACTTC.

The chain joins TRBV9 to TRBJ2-2; D might be TRBD2 (5 bases). This CDR3 region has 12 residues. Between the trimmed V and J ends, which lost 3 bases and 7 bases, there was a span of 7 bases. Germline-derived CDR1 and CDR2 are SGDLS and YYNGEE. The CDR3 DNA reads TGTGCCAGCAGCGCCCGGGGCGGGGAGCTGTTTTTT. It encodes CASSARGGELFF.

This rearrangement joins TRBV12-2 to TRBJ2-7; the table's TRBD1 call for D was not verified on the DNA. TRBV12-2 is noted as a pseudogene. This CDR3 spans 20 amino acids. CDR3 coding DNA: TGTGCAAGTCGCTATCCTTCCCGGGACAGGGGGCTCCCGAGGCTTTACGAGCAGTACGTC. Its translation: CASRYPSRDRGLPRLYEQYV.

The CDR3 here is CASSIAGDPETQYF. The CDR3 DNA reads TGTGCCAGTAGTATCGCAGGGGATCCGGAGACCCAGTACTTC. This rearrangement joins TRBV19 to TRBJ2-5; a weak D match, TRBD1 (6 bases). V lost 3 bases and J lost 5, with 13 bases in between. The V gene's germline CDR1 is LNHDA and CDR2 SQIVND (reference sequence). CDR3 length: 14 amino acids.

The CDR3 is CASSSQSLTSGGKGNNEQFF. CDR3 DNA sequence: TGTGCCAGCAGTTCCCAAAGCCTGACTAGCGGGGGAAAGGGGAACAATGAGCAGTTCTTC. The genes are TRBV6-2 or TRBV6-3 and TRBJ2-1, with 12 positions matching TRBD2. The CDR3 is 20 amino acids. Germline assignment: CDR1 MNHEY and CDR2 SVGEGT. J lost 5 bases, V lost 4 bases, and 18 bases had no gene match.

The chain uses TRBV24-1 and TRBJ2-1; 9 bases align to TRBD2. The CDR3 is 18 residues long. Germline V gives CDR1 KGHDR, CDR2 SFDVKD. The J segment lost 8 bases and the V segment lost 5 bases, leaving 18 bases of the junction unmatched. This CDR3 is CATSALRGGRASTHEQFF. The CDR3 DNA sequence: TGTGCCACCAGTGCCTTGCGGGGCGGGAGGGCCTCGACCCATGAGCAGTTCTTC.

This clone has just a few counts. This chain connects TRBV11-2 to TRBJ2-4, with a tentative D call TRBD1 (6 bases). Trimming shortened V by 2 bases and J by 9 bases, and 14 bases separated the two germline ends. The CDR3 runs to 14 residues. The germline V gene has CDR1 SGHAT and CDR2 FQNNGV. CDR3 nucleotides: TGTGCCAGCAGCTTAATCCGAGGGGGTAGCATTCAGTACTTC. It codes for CASSLIRGGSIQYF.